Following are 15 T cell receptor beta chains from one sample sequenced in a study of shared clonotypes between healthy human individuals. Profiled with immunoSEQ multiplex PCR; TCRdb holds only in-frame clones, not every one. The sample lists approximately 1.5 million clones; 98% were seen once. Specimen: naive CD4+ T cells sorted from blood. The sample's subset: CD45RA+ positively selected. The source of these receptors is a man under 40 in good health.

Turning to this clone: Different DNA sequences within this sample yield the same CDR3. The chain is built from TRBV18 and TRBJ2-2; 7 nucleotides match TRBD2. V trimming: 3 bases; J trimming: 0 bases; junction bases outside the gene matches: 1. Germline lookup yields CDR1 KGHSH and CDR2 LQKENI. CDR3 length: 15 residues. The DNA for the CDR3 is TGTGCCAGCTCACCTAGCGGGCCGAACACCGGGGAGCTGTTTTTT. This translates into CASSPSGPNTGELFF.

J is TRBJ2-1 and V is TRBV10-1, with unresolved D. The V end was cut by 0 bases, the J end by 9 bases, with 6 bases between. Germline CDR1 WNHNN, CDR2 SYGVQD (reference sequence). This CDR3 has 12 amino acids. The CDR3 DNA follows: TGCGCCAGCAGTGAGTCTCTGTCTGAGCAGTTCTTC. Its protein product is CASSESLSEQFF.

The rearrangement links TRBV18 to TRBJ2-7; 11 bases agree with TRBD2. The CDR3 contains 16 residues. Germline loops: CDR1 KGHSH, CDR2 LQKENI. J gave up 3 bases and V 3 bases, and 7 bases lay outside the gene matches. The CDR3 DNA is TGTGCCAGCTCACCCTATTCCGGGACTAGCGGCTACGAGCAGTACTTC. Protein: CASSPYSGTSGYEQYF.

The V and J genes are TRBV5-6 and TRBJ1-1, with D unclear. Germline V gene lookup returns CDR1 SGHDT and CDR2 YYEEEE. The CDR3 covers 16 residues. V lost 4 bases, J lost 0 bases, and 16 bases lay in between. In nucleotides, the CDR3 is TGTGCCAGCAGCCCTTGGGGAAGGGCTATGAACACTGAAGCTTTCTTT. Amino acids: CASSPWGRAMNTEAFF. Together with reference TRBV5-6 and TRBJ1-1, the CDR3 gives the full variable domain: DAGVTQSPTHLIKTRGQQVTLRCSPKSGHDTVSWYQQALGQGPQFIFQYYEEEERQRGNFPDRFSGHQFPNYSSELNVNALLLGDSALYLCASSPWGRAMNTEAFFGQGTRLTVV.

The count of this clone is one. The rearrangement links TRBV7-7 to TRBJ1-1; D not resolved. This CDR3 has 16 residues. The germline gives CDR1 SSHAT, CDR2 FNYEAQ (reference sequence). V was shortened by 5 bases and J by 1 base, with 17 bases between the two germline ends. In nucleotides, the CDR3 is TGTGCCAGCAGCCCCGTTAAGGGAGGAGAGAACACTGAAGCTTTCTTT. The encoded protein is CASSPVKGGENTEAFF.

This chain uses TRBV7-3 with TRBJ2-1, with 12 bases lining up with TRBD2. V lost 2 bases to trimming and J lost 5 bases; unmatched junction nucleotides: 7. The germline V gene encodes CDR1 SGHTA and CDR2 FQGTGA. The CDR3 loop spans 17 amino acids. CDR3 sequence: CASSLVGTSGGNNEQFF. The CDR3 nucleotides are TGTGCCAGCAGCTTAGTGGGCACTAGCGGGGGGAACAATGAGCAGTTCTTC.

The chain carries TRBV15 and TRBJ2-7; 7 bases agree with TRBD2. Germline CDR1 LNHNV, CDR2 YYDKDF (reference sequence). The CDR3 runs to 15 residues. Losses at the gene ends were 5 bases for V and 0 bases for J; bases not matched to a gene: 7. The CDR3 DNA reads TGTGCCACCAGCCCCTTGGGCGGGAGCTCCTACGAGCAGTACTTC. Protein product: CATSPLGGSSYEQYF.

Turning to this clone: The same CDR3 is also encoded by other DNA sequences in this sample. The gene calls are TRBV18 and TRBJ2-7; no clear D gene. V lost 2 bases to trimming and J lost 4 bases, with 3 bases between them. From germline, CDR1 is KGHSH and CDR2 LQKENI. The CDR3 length is 11 residues. CDR3 residues: CASSPGYEQYF. Here the CDR3 DNA reads TGTGCCAGCTCACCAGGGTACGAGCAGTACTTC. Combining the CDR3 with reference TRBV18 and TRBJ2-7 gives the whole variable domain NAGVMQNPRHLVRRRGQEARLRCSPMKGHSHVYWYRQLPEEGLKFMVYLQKENIIDESGMPKERFSAEFPKEGPSILRIQQVVRGDSAAYFCASSPGYEQYFGPGTRLTVT.

This chain connects TRBV9 to TRBJ2-1; D is uncertain. Germline-derived CDR1 and CDR2 are SGDLS and YYNGEE. Trimming removed 4 bases at V and 1 base at J, with 12 bases between. CDR3 size: 15 residues. CDR3 in amino acids: CASSPLGGSYNEQFF. For the CDR3, the DNA is TGTGCCAGCAGCCCCCTCGGTGGATCCTACAATGAGCAGTTCTTC.

The chain joins TRBV18 to TRBJ1-1, with D possibly TRBD1 on 5 matching bases. The CDR3 loop spans 16 amino acids. Germline V gene lookup returns CDR1 KGHSH and CDR2 LQKENI. With 0 bases removed from V and 0 bases from J, the gap between germline ends came to 11 bases. CDR3 loop: CASSPPWGGVNTEAFF. Here the CDR3 DNA reads TGTGCCAGCTCACCACCGTGGGGAGGGGTGAACACTGAAGCTTTCTTT. The variable domain in full, with the rest retrieved from reference TRBV18 and TRBJ1-1, is NAGVMQNPRHLVRRRGQEARLRCSPMKGHSHVYWYRQLPEEGLKFMVYLQKENIIDESGMPKERFSAEFPKEGPSILRIQQVVRGDSAAYFCASSPPWGGVNTEAFFGQGTRLTVV.

This chain uses TRBV6-1 with TRBJ2-7, with D possibly TRBD2 on 7 matching bases. Germline V gene data show CDR1 as MNHNS and CDR2 as SASEGT. V lost 1 base to trimming and J lost 7 bases, with 14 bases between them. The CDR3 runs 14 residues. CDR3 coding DNA: TGTGCCAGCAGTGAAGTTGGAGGGAGGGGGGAGCAGTACTTC. Amino acids: CASSEVGGRGEQYF.

The chain uses TRBV6-6 and TRBJ2-5, with 7 bases matching TRBD1. V was clipped by 2 bases and J by 4 bases; unmatched bases: 7. The CDR3 consists of 15 residues. Germline lookup yields CDR1 MNHNY and CDR2 SVGAGI (reference sequence). The CDR3 region is CASSYGNTGAETQYF. CDR3 bases: TGTGCCAGCAGTTACGGCAATACAGGGGCAGAGACCCAGTACTTC.

About this clone itself: The sample carries other DNA sequences with the same CDR3. This chain links TRBV5-1 with TRBJ2-3, with 8 positions matching TRBD2. V lost 0 bases to trimming and J lost 9 bases; unmatched junction nucleotides: 3. Germline CDR1 and CDR2: SGHRS and YFSETQ. The CDR3 loop spans 13 amino acids. CDR3 in amino acids: CASSLGPGGTQYF. The CDR3, as DNA: TGCGCCAGCAGCTTGGGCCCGGGAGGGACGCAGTATTTT.

On this clone itself: Other DNA sequences in the sample encode the same CDR3. The rearrangement links TRBV6-5 to TRBJ2-5, with D tentatively TRBD1 (5 bases). Germline loops: CDR1 MNHEY, CDR2 SVGAGI. V lost 2 bases to trimming and J lost 5 bases, with 9 bases between them. The CDR3 contains 13 residues. The CDR3 nucleotides are TGTGCCAGCAGTTACGGGCAGGGTGAGACCCAGTACTTC. It specifies CASSYGQGETQYF.

This clone was seen only once. The chain links TRBV6-1 to TRBJ2-2; maybe TRBD1 (5 bases). The germline CDR1 and CDR2 sequences are MNHNS and SASEGT. The CDR3 is made up of 13 amino acids. V lost 7 bases and J 0 bases, leaving 6 bases between the germline ends. This chain's CDR3 is CASTRANTGELFF. The CDR3 DNA reads TGTGCCAGCACCAGGGCGAACACCGGGGAGCTGTTTTTT.